Only a few counts were recorded for the clone carrying this TCR beta chain. The antigen remains undetermined. MiXCR, run by TCRdb on the 5' RACE reads, gives a single entry per CDR3 protein. The sample holds approximately 580,000 distinct CDR3 sequences, 20% seen once. These data come from a study of T-cell memory formation after mild COVID-19. Study overall: The TCR clusters were mostly specific to one donor.

CDR1 is SGHRS and CDR2 is YFSETQ in the germline V gene. V gave up 2 bases and J gave up 5 bases, with 13 bases separating them. The CDR3 is 14 amino acids. Study-wide results and caveats: Clones that got smaller from day 15 to 85 had even CD4/CD8, while clones growing later tipped toward CD4+.

This clonotype was sampled from an adult woman who had mild COVID-19 (a few samples of this study predate the infection). Cell type and time point are not known. V is TRBV5-1 and J is TRBJ2-5, with D perhaps matching TRBD2 (5 bases). Sequencing used PBMCs or a T cell subset sorted from them (not recorded which). The CDR3 DNA reads TGCGCCAGCAGCTTCTCAGCGGAAAGGGAGACCCAGTACTTC. Protein sequence: CASSFSAERETQYF.